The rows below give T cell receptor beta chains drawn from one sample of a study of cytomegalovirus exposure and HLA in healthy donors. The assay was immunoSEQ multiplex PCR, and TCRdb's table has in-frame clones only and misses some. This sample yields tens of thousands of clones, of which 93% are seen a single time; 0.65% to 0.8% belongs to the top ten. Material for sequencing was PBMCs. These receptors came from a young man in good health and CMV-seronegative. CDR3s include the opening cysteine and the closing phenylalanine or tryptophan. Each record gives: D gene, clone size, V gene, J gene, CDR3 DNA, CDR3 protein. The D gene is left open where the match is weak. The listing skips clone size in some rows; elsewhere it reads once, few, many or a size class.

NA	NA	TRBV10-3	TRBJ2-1	TGTGCCATCAGTGCCAGGGGGGATGAGCAGTTCTTC	CAISARGDEQFF
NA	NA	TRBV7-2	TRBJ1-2	TGTGCCAGCAGCTTAGAGGCAGGGGAGAACTATGGCTACACCTTC	CASSLEAGENYGYTF
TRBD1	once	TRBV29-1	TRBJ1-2	TGCAGCGTTGGAATGGGCAGGGGGTTGGGGGGCTACACCTTC	CSVGMGRGLGGYTF
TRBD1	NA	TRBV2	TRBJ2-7	TGTGCCAGCAGGGCCTTGGGACAGACCTACGAGCAGTACTTC	CASRALGQTYEQYF
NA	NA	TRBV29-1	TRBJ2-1	TGCAGCGTTGGGTTAGTTTACAATGAGCAGTTCTTC	CSVGLVYNEQFF
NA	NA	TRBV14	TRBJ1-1	TGTGCCAGCAGCCAGACAGACCTCCTGAACACTGAAGCTTTCTTT	CASSQTDLLNTEAFF
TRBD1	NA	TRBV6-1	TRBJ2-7	TGTGCCTGCGGGACAGGGGGGAGGGAGCAGTACTTC	CACGTGGREQYF
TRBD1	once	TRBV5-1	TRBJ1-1	TGCGCCAGCAGCTTGGGACAGGGGGCATCGAACACTGAAGCTTTCTTT	CASSLGQGASNTEAFF
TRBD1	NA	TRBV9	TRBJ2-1	TGTGCCAGCAGCGCCCGGACAGGGACCACTTCTACATCCTACAATGAGCAGTTCTTC	CASSARTGTTSTSYNEQFF
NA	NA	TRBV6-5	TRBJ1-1	TGTGCCAGCAGTTATAGGGGGACGGGGAACACTGAAGCTTTCTTT	CASSYRGTGNTEAFF
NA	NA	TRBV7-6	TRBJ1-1	TGTGCCAGCAGCCTTGGGAGTGACACTGAAGCTTTCTTT	CASSLGSDTEAFF